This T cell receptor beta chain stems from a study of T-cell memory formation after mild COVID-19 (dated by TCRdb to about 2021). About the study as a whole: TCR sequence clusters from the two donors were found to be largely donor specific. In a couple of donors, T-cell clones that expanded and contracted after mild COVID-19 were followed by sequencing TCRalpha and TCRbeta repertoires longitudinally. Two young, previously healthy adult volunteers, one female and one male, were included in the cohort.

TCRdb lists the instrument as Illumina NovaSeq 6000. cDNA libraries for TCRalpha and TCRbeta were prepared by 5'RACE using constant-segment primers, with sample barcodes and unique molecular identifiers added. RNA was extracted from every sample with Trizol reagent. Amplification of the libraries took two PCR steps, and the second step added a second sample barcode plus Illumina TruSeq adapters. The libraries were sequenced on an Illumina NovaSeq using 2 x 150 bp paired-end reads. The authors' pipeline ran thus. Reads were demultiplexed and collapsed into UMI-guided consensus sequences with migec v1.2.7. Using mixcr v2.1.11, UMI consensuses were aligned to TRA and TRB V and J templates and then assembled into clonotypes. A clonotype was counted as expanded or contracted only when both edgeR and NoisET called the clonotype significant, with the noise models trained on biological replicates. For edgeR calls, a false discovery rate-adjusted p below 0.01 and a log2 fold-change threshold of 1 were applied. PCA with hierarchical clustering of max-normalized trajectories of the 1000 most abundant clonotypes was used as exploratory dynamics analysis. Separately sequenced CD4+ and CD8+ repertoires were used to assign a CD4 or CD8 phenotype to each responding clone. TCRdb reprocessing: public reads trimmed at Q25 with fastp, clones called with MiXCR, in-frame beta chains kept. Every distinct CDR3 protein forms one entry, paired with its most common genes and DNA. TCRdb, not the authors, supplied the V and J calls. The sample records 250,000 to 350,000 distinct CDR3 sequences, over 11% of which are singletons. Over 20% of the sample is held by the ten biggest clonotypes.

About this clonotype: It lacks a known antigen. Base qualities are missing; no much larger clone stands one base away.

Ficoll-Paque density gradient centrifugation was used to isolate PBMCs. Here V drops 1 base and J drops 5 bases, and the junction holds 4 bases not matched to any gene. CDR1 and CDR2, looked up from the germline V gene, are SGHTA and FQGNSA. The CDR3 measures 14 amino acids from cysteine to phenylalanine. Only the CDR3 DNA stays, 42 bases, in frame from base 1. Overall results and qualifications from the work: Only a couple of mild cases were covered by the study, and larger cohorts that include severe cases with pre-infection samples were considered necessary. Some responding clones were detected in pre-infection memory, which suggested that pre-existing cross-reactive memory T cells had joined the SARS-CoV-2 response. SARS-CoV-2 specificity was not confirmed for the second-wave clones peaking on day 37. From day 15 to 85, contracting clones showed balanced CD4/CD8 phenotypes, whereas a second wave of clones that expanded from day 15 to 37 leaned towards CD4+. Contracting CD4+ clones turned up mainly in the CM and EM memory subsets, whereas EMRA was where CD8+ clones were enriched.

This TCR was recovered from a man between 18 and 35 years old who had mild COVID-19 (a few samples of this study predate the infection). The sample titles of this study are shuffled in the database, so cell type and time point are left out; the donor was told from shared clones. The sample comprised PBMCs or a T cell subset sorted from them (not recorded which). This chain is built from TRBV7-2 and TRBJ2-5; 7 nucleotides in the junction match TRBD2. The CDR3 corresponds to CASSLDRAGETQYF. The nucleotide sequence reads TGTGCCAGCAGCTTAGATCGAGCGGGGGAGACCCAGTACTTC.